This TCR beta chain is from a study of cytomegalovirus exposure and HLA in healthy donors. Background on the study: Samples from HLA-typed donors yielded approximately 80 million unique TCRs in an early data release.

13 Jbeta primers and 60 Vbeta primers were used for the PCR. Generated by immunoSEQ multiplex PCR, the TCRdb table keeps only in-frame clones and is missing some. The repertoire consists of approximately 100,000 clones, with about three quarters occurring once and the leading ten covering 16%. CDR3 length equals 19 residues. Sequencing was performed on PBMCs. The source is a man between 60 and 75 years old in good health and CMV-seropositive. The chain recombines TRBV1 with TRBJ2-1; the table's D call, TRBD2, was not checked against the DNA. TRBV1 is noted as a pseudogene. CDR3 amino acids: CTSSQVLSQGLALNNEQFF. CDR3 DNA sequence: TGCACCAGCAGCCAAGTTCTTTCCCAAGGACTAGCGCTAAACAATGAGCAGTTCTTC.